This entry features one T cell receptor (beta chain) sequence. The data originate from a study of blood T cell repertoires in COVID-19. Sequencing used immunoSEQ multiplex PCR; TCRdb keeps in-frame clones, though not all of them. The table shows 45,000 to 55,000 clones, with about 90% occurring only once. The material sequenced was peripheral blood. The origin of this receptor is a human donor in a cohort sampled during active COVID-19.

In DNA form, the CDR3 reads TGTGCCTGGAGTATTACAGGGGGTTTGGAAAAACTGTTTTTT. This sequence encodes CAWSITGGLEKLFF. The V and J genes are TRBV30 and TRBJ1-4; 8 nucleotides match TRBD1. V trimming: 2 bases; J trimming: 8 bases; junction bases outside the gene matches: 7. The CDR3 has 14 amino acids. Germline V CDR1 and CDR2: GTSNPN, SVGIG (reference sequence).